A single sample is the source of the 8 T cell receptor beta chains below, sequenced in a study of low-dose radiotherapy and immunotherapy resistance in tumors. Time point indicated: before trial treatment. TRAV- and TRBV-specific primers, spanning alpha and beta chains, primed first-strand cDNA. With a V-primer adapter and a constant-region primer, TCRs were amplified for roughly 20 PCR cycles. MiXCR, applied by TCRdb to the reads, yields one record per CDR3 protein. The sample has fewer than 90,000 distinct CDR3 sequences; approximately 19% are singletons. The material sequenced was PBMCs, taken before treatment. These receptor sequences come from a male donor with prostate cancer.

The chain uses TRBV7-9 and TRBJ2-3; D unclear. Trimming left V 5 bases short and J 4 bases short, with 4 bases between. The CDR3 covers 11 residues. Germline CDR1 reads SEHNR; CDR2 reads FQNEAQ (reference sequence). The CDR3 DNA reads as TGTGCCAGCAGCCGCGCAGATACGCAGTATTTT. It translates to CASSRADTQYF.

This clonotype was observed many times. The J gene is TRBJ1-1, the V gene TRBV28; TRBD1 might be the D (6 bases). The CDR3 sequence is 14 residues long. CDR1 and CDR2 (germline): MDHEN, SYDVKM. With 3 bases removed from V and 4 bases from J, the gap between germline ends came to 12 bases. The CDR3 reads CASSLPGGSTEAFF. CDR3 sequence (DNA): TGTGCCAGCAGTTTGCCGGGGGGCAGCACTGAAGCTTTCTTT. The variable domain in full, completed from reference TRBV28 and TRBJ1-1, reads DVKVTQSSRYLVKRTGEKVFLECVQDMDHENMFWYRQDPGLGLRLIYFSYDVKMKEKGDIPEGYSVSREKKERFSLILESASTNQTSMYLCASSLPGGSTEAFFGQGTRLTVV.

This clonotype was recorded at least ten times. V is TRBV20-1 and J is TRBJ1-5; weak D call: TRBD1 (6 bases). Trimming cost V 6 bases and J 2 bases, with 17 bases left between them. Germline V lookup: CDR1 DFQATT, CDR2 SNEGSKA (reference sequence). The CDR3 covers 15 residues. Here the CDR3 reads CSASAGQNRNQPQHF. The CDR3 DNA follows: TGCAGTGCAAGCGCCGGACAGAACCGCAATCAGCCCCAGCATTTT.

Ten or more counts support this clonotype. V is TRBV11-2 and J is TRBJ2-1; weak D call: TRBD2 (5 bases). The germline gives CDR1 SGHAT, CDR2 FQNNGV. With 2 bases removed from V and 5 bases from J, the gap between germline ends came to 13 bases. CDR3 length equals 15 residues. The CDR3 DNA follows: TGTGCCAGCAGCTTATATTATCCAGCGGACAATGAGCAGTTCTTC. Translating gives CASSLYYPADNEQFF.

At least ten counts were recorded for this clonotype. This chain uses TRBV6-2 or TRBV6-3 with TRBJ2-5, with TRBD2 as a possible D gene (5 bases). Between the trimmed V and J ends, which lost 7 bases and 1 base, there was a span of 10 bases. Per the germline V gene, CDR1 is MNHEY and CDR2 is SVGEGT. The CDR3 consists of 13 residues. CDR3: CASTRTPQETQYF. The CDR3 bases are TGTGCCAGCACAAGGACTCCCCAAGAGACCCAGTACTTC.

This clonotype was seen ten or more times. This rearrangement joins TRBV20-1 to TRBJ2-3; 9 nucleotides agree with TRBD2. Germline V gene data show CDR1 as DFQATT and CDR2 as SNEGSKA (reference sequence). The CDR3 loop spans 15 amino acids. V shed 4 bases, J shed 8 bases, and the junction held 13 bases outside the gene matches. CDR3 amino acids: CSAMRTRAGGRTQYF. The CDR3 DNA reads TGCAGTGCTATGCGTACCCGTGCGGGGGGGCGTACGCAGTATTTT.

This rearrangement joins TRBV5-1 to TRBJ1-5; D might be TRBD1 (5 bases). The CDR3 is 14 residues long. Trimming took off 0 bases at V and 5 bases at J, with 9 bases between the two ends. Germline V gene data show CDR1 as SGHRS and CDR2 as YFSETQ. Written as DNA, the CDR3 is TGCGCCAGCAGCTTGGTGGGGCTGGATCAGCCCCAGCATTTT. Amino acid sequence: CASSLVGLDQPQHF. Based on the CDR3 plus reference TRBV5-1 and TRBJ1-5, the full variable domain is KAGVTQTPRYLIKTRGQQVTLSCSPISGHRSVSWYQQTPGQGLQFLFEYFSETQRNKGNFPGRFSGRQFSNSRSEMNVSTLELGDSALYLCASSLVGLDQPQHFGDGTRLSIL.

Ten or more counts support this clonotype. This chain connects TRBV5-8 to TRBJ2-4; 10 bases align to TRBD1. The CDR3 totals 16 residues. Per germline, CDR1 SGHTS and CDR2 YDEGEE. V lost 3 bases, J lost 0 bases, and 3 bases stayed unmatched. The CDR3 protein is CASSSGTGVAKNIQYF. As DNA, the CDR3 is TGTGCCAGCAGCTCCGGGACAGGGGTAGCCAAAAACATTCAGTACTTC.